This T cell receptor (beta chain) was captured by sequencing in a study of vaccination effects on CD4 cells after COVID-19. Study overall: The researchers cultured fewer than 2.5 million PBMC per well with 8.5 to 10 IU/ml IL-2 and 9.5 to 10 ug/ml peptides. The study, taken as a whole, reports: After vaccination, at late timepoints, clones induced by infection and by vaccine contracted markedly.

Some clones are missing from TCRdb's copy, which holds only in-frame ones; the method was immunoSEQ multiplex PCR. The data show 40,000 or so clones, around 70% seen once. The CDR3 runs to 13 residues. Deletions cut 4 bases from V and 3 bases from J, with 10 bases between. Germline V gives CDR1 SNHLY, CDR2 FYNNEI. This clone was detected once. Its antigen is unidentified. Having been cultured for about 10 days, the cells underwent CD4+ T cell isolation. BNT162b2 vaccine or mRNA-1273 vaccine was given to participants in two doses. The chain recombines TRBV2 with TRBJ2-7; no definite D call. This receptor was identified in a human donor who received a COVID-19 vaccine. The input for sequencing was CD4+ T cells from PBMCs cultured without peptide, taken after COVID-19 vaccination. The CDR3 region has the DNA TGTGCCAGCAGTGTTCGGGCGATCTACGAGCAGTACTTC. The encoded protein is CASSVRAIYEQYF.